This T cell receptor (beta chain) emerged from a study of T-cell reconstitution after alpha-beta-depleted transplantation in children. It was with unique molecular identifiers that the TCRbeta library was prepared. TCRdb reanalysed the PCR reads using MiXCR and keeps one entry per CDR3 protein. The sample comprises 600,000 to 700,000 distinct CDR3 sequences, 16% of which are singletons, and approximately 1% rests with the top ten. Trimming shortened V by 6 bases and J by 4 bases, and 9 bases separated the two germline ends. CDR1 MNHEY and CDR2 SMNVEV come from the germline V gene (reference sequence). The CDR3 is 12 amino acids. The table lists this clonotype with many counts.

V and J are TRBV27 and TRBJ1-1; no definite D call. The sequence derives from a human donor who donated a stem cell graft to a child with acute myeloid leukemia. The sample in question was PBMCs from the stem cell graft donor, obtained from the stem cell graft. The CDR3 coding sequence is TGTGCCAGCAGGGGAGGTTTCACTGAAGCTTTCTTT. It yields the protein CASRGGFTEAFF.